This entry lists 32 T cell receptor beta chains sequenced from one sample in a study of blood T cell repertoires in COVID-19. Sequencing used immunoSEQ multiplex PCR; TCRdb keeps in-frame clones, though not all of them. The sample includes about 250,000 clones, roughly 90% of them seen just once. The sample taken for sequencing was peripheral blood. The receptors were gathered from a woman in her thirties with active or convalescent COVID-19.

This chain uses TRBV21-1 with TRBJ2-5; TRBD1, the table's D call, was not compared with the DNA. TRBV21-1 is a pseudogene segment. CDR3 length: 16 residues. CDR3 amino acids: CASSKALQGGGETQYF. CDR3 sequence (DNA): TGTGCCAGCAGCAAAGCCCTACAGGGGGGAGGGGAGACCCAGTACTTC.

This clone was observed a few times. The chain joins TRBV30 to TRBJ2-2, with 15 bases identical to TRBD2. This CDR3 spans 19 amino acids. Germline CDR1 and CDR2: GTSNPN and SVGIG (reference sequence). V lost 0 bases and J lost 3; bases outside the gene matches: 8. CDR3 nucleotide sequence: TGTGCCTGGAGTGTACTAGGACTAGCGGGGGGGCCCTACACCGGGGAGCTGTTTTTT. It is translated as CAWSVLGLAGGPYTGELFF.

V and J are TRBV19 and TRBJ2-1; possible D gene TRBD2, 6 bases. The CDR3 runs to 13 residues. V dropped 1 base and J dropped 9 bases, with 10 bases sitting between them. CDR1 and CDR2 (germline): LNHDA, SQIVND (reference sequence). The chain's CDR3 is CASSIGLDGEQFF. The DNA of the CDR3 is TGTGCCAGTAGTATAGGACTAGACGGTGAGCAGTTCTTC.

The chain links TRBV6-2 or TRBV6-3 to TRBJ1-5, with D unclear. Trimming shortened V by 6 bases and J by 5 bases, and 20 bases separated the two germline ends. The CDR3 covers 16 residues. CDR1 is MNHEY, CDR2 SVGEGT, per germline. CDR3 sequence: CASSPPPPAAYQPQHF. The CDR3, as DNA: TGTGCCAGCAGCCCGCCCCCCCCGGCGGCCTATCAGCCCCAGCATTTT.

The V and J genes are TRBV19 and TRBJ1-2; 7 nucleotides align to TRBD1. Germline CDR1 is LNHDA and CDR2 is SQIVND (reference sequence). V was pared by 4 bases and J by 8 bases, with 4 bases of the junction left unmatched. There are 12 residues in the CDR3. CDR3 DNA sequence: TGTGCCAGTAGTAACAGGGGCCTCGGCTACACCTTC. This encodes CASSNRGLGYTF.

The V gene is TRBV5-1, the J gene TRBJ2-2; D is possibly TRBD2 (6 bases). Looked up from germline, CDR1 is SGHRS and CDR2 is YFSETQ. The CDR3 sequence is 15 residues long. V lost 3 bases and J lost 4, with 13 bases in between. DNA of the CDR3: TGCGCCAGCAGCTCCCGGGAGAGGGGCACCGGGGAGCTGTTTTTT. The encoded protein is CASSSRERGTGELFF.

The chain links TRBV9 to TRBJ2-3; TRBD1 agrees at 7 bases. Germline V lookup: CDR1 SGDLS, CDR2 YYNGEE. Trimming cost V 4 bases and J 2 bases; bases outside gene matches: 7. The CDR3 is made up of 15 amino acids. Written as DNA, the CDR3 is TGTGCCAGCAGCCTAGGGGGCAGTTCCACAGATACGCAGTATTTT. Its translation: CASSLGGSSTDTQYF. Supplemented by reference TRBV9 and TRBJ2-3, the full variable domain reads DSGVTQTPKHLITATGQRVTLRCSPRSGDLSVYWYQQSLDQGLQFLIQYYNGEERAKGNILERFSAQQFPDLHSELNLSSLELGDSALYFCASSLGGSSTDTQYFGPGTRLTVL.

Turning to this clone: Its ends do not fully match the called genes, so a read error is possible. CDR3 in DNA: TGTGCCAGCGGTGAAGGACTAGCGGGTGAGACCCAGTACTTC. As protein: CASGEGLAGETQYF. V usage is TRBV2 and J usage is TRBJ2-5; 11 bases align to TRBD2. Germline V gives CDR1 SNHLY, CDR2 FYNNEI. This CDR3 has 14 amino acids.

The gene calls are TRBV18 and TRBJ1-1, with TRBD1 as a possible D gene (6 bases). Per germline, CDR1 KGHSH and CDR2 LQKENI. The germline V and J ends were trimmed by 3 bases and 1 base, with 12 bases remaining between them. The CDR3 runs 15 residues. As DNA, the CDR3 is TGTGCCAGCTCACCCATACGGACAGAGAACACTGAAGCTTTCTTT. This sequence encodes CASSPIRTENTEAFF.

The gene calls are TRBV7-2 and TRBJ2-7; D is perhaps TRBD2 (6 bases). Germline CDR1 and CDR2: SGHTA and FQGNSA. The CDR3 runs 15 residues. Trimming stripped 1 base from V and 6 bases from J, with 16 bases between. The CDR3 DNA follows: TGTGCCAGCAGCTTAGGATTGGGGGGTTGGGGCGAGCAGTACTTC. This translates into CASSLGLGGWGEQYF.

This clone has only one observation. The CDR3 here is CASSSPGGTSGANVLTF. The CDR3 coding sequence is TGCGCCAGCAGCTCACCGGGAGGAACCTCTGGGGCCAACGTCCTGACTTTC. The V and J genes are TRBV5-1 and TRBJ2-6, with 7 nucleotides matching TRBD2. The CDR3 is 17 residues long. Per germline, CDR1 SGHRS and CDR2 YFSETQ. With V trimmed by 3 bases and J by 0 bases, 6 bases remained unmatched.

The CDR3 here is CASGSGGAKYGYTF. CDR3 coding DNA: TGTGCCAGCGGATCAGGGGGCGCGAAATATGGCTACACCTTC. The chain couples TRBV5-6 to TRBJ1-2; TRBD1 agrees at 8 bases. The germline V gene has CDR1 SGHDT and CDR2 YYEEEE. V lost 7 bases to trimming and J lost 5 bases; unmatched junction nucleotides: 10. This CDR3 region has 14 residues.

The chain has TRBV7-2 and TRBJ1-5; D remains ambiguous. V lost 0 bases and J 3 bases, leaving 9 bases between the germline ends. This CDR3 has 15 amino acids. Germline V gene data show CDR1 as SGHTA and CDR2 as FQGNSA. DNA of the CDR3: TGTGCCAGCAGCTTAGCGAGGGCAGTCAATCAGCCCCAGCATTTT. This sequence encodes CASSLARAVNQPQHF.

The J gene is TRBJ2-5, the V gene TRBV13; D may be TRBD2 (5 bases). Trimming took off 1 base at V and 5 bases at J, with 11 bases between the two ends. The germline gives CDR1 PRHDT, CDR2 FYEKMQ (reference sequence). This CDR3 is 14 amino acids long. The CDR3 reads CASSLEPGSETQYF. The DNA for the CDR3 is TGTGCCAGCAGCTTAGAACCGGGATCGGAGACCCAGTACTTC.

J is TRBJ1-4 and V is TRBV7-8, with TRBD1 as a possible D gene (5 bases). Trimming pared 3 bases from V and 7 bases from J, leaving 9 bases between. The V gene's germline CDR1 is SGHVS and CDR2 FQNEAQ. This CDR3 spans 13 amino acids. CDR3 region: CASSFTGSEKLFF. CDR3 in DNA: TGTGCCAGCAGCTTCACAGGTTCTGAAAAACTGTTTTTT.

V is TRBV4-1 and J is TRBJ2-7, with TRBD1 matching 12 bases. Germline values: CDR1 MGHRA, CDR2 YSYEKL. Trimming removed 3 bases from V and 7 bases from J; junction bases left unmatched: 13. The CDR3 has 17 amino acids. The CDR3 protein is CASSQEPPGQGAGEQYF. CDR3 bases: TGCGCCAGCAGCCAGGAACCGCCGGGACAGGGGGCGGGAGAGCAGTACTTC.

The J gene is TRBJ1-2, the V gene TRBV23-1; 9 bases map to TRBD1. TRBV23-1 is sorted into the ORF group, with uncertain function. This CDR3 comprises 16 residues. V lost 8 bases to trimming and J lost 2 bases; unmatched junction nucleotides: 12. DNA for the CDR3: TGCGCCAGCCAAAAGGGGGTAGGGACAGGGAACTATGGCTACACCTTC. This sequence encodes CASQKGVGTGNYGYTF.

This chain connects TRBV6-5 to TRBJ1-2; maybe TRBD1 (6 bases). V lost 7 bases, J lost 6 bases, and 15 bases lay in between. The germline V gene has CDR1 MNHEY and CDR2 SVGAGI. This CDR3 has 13 amino acids. In DNA, the CDR3 is TGTGCCAGCAAACCTACAGGGTGGGATGGCTACACCTTC. Translation gives CASKPTGWDGYTF.

This clone was counted between two and nine times. The chain links TRBV5-4 to TRBJ2-2, with D perhaps TRBD1 (6 bases). The CDR3 is 12 residues long. CDR1 is SGHNT and CDR2 is YYREEE in the germline V gene (reference sequence). Trimming left V 4 bases short and J 8 bases short, with 9 bases between. The CDR3, as DNA: TGTGCCAGCAGCCCCGGGACAGGGGAGCTGTTTTTT. Protein product: CASSPGTGELFF.

The CDR3 here is CASSQERQGVTNEKLFF. The CDR3 DNA follows: TGCGCCAGCAGCCAAGAACGACAGGGGGTTACTAATGAAAAACTGTTTTTT. The chain combines TRBV4-3 with TRBJ1-4; TRBD1 aligns across 9 bases. Trimming removed 0 bases from V and 2 bases from J; junction bases left unmatched: 4. Germline values: CDR1 LGHNA, CDR2 YSLEER. The CDR3 covers 17 residues.

This CDR3 is CASSQARDGNTIYF. The CDR3 nucleotides read TGCGCCAGCAGCCAAGCCCGGGATGGAAACACCATATATTTT. The rearrangement joins TRBV4-3 to TRBJ1-3, with D unclear. Trimming removed 1 base from V and 3 bases from J, with 7 bases in between. This CDR3 comprises 14 residues. Germline V gene sequence: CDR1 LGHNA, CDR2 YSLEER.

This clone was counted between two and nine times. The chain is built from TRBV7-2 and TRBJ1-6; 9 nucleotides match TRBD1. The CDR3 sequence is 14 residues long. CDR1 and CDR2 (germline): SGHTA, FQGNSA. V lost 5 bases to trimming and J lost 9 bases; unmatched junction nucleotides: 5. DNA for the CDR3: TGTGCCAGCAGCCCACAGGGGGCCGGTTCACCCCTCCACTTT. It encodes CASSPQGAGSPLHF.

The chain combines TRBV10-2 with TRBJ2-1, with 10 bases identical to TRBD2. Looked up from germline, CDR1 is WSHSY and CDR2 is SAAADI. There are 17 residues in the CDR3. J was trimmed by 5 bases and V by 2 bases; bases with no gene match: 9. The CDR3 DNA is TGCGCCAGCAGTGAGCCTCCAGGGCTAGCGGGGGACAATGAGCAGTTCTTC. Encoded protein: CASSEPPGLAGDNEQFF.

This clone appeared a few times. The genes are TRBV9 and TRBJ2-7, with 8 bases matching TRBD1. The ends lost 4 bases at V and 6 bases at J; junction bases unmatched: 3. CDR1 is SGDLS, CDR2 YYNGEE, per germline. This CDR3 spans 12 amino acids. CDR3 region: CASSTGGGEQYF. The CDR3 bases are TGTGCCAGCAGCACAGGGGGTGGCGAGCAGTACTTC.

The genes are TRBV27 and TRBJ2-3, with 11 nucleotides matching TRBD1. V lost 4 bases to trimming and J lost 6 bases; unmatched junction nucleotides: 12. Germline CDR1 MNHEY, CDR2 SMNVEV (reference sequence). The CDR3 sequence is 17 residues long. The CDR3 sequence: CASSSLRTGGVRDTQYF. Here the CDR3 DNA reads TGTGCCAGCAGTTCCCTTCGGACAGGGGGCGTCCGCGATACGCAGTATTTT.

The chain links TRBV5-4 to TRBJ1-1; TRBD1 matches 9 bases. With V trimmed by 4 bases and J by 4 bases, 11 bases remained unmatched. The CDR3 covers 16 residues. Germline CDR1 is SGHNT and CDR2 is YYREEE (reference sequence). The CDR3 bases are TGTGCCAGCAGCATACCGGGACAGGGTGGAAGCACTGAAGCTTTCTTT. Amino acid sequence: CASSIPGQGGSTEAFF.

V usage is TRBV7-2 and J usage is TRBJ1-3; D is ambiguous. Germline lookup yields CDR1 SGHTA and CDR2 FQGNSA. The CDR3 has 17 residues. Trimming pared 0 bases from V and 0 bases from J, leaving 12 bases between. The CDR3 loop is CASSLAPGLRSGNTIYF. Written as DNA, the CDR3 is TGTGCCAGCAGCTTAGCGCCAGGATTGCGCTCTGGAAACACCATATATTTT.

The J gene is TRBJ2-1, the V gene TRBV28; D is uncertain. Germline-derived CDR1 and CDR2 are MDHEN and SYDVKM. The CDR3 is made up of 13 amino acids. V dropped 5 bases and J dropped 4 bases, with 9 bases sitting between them. The CDR3 loop reads CASSETAYNEQFF. The CDR3, as DNA: TGTGCCAGCAGTGAAACAGCTTACAATGAGCAGTTCTTC.

The chain combines TRBV7-2 with TRBJ2-6; TRBD2 is a possible D gene (6 bases). Germline CDR1 reads SGHTA; CDR2 reads FQGNSA. This CDR3 is built from 17 residues. V lost 1 base and J lost 4, with 14 bases in between. This chain's CDR3 is CASSLVISGPGANVLTF. CDR3 nucleotide sequence: TGTGCCAGCAGCTTAGTGATCAGCGGGCCCGGGGCCAACGTCCTGACTTTC.

The chain has TRBV6-2 or TRBV6-3 and TRBJ1-5; TRBD1 matches 7 bases. Trimming took 0 bases from V and 7 from J; bases not matched to a gene: 6. The CDR3 consists of 15 residues. In germline, CDR1 is MNHEY, CDR2 SVGEGT. Written as DNA, the CDR3 is TGTGCCAGCAGTTACTCAGCAGGGGGACTCCAGCCCCAGCATTTT. This codes for CASSYSAGGLQPQHF.

V is TRBV5-1 and J is TRBJ2-3; weak D call: TRBD2 (7 bases). The V gene lost 2 bases and the J gene lost 3 bases, with 13 bases spanning the gap. The CDR3 runs 15 residues. Germline values: CDR1 SGHRS, CDR2 YFSETQ. The chain's CDR3 is CASSLGGAPTDTQYF. The CDR3 coding sequence is TGCGCCAGCAGCTTAGGGGGGGCCCCAACAGATACGCAGTATTTT.

The V call is TRBV7-9, the J call TRBJ2-1; TRBD1 is a possible D gene (5 bases). Per germline, CDR1 SEHNR and CDR2 FQNEAQ (reference sequence). V dropped 3 bases and J dropped 8 bases, with 8 bases sitting between them. The CDR3 runs to 12 residues. In DNA form, the CDR3 reads TGTGCCAGCAGCTTTAGCAGGGATGAGCAGTTCTTC. Translation gives CASSFSRDEQFF.